The 30 T cell receptor beta chains listed next were all sequenced from one sample in a study of CD8 T cells in Susac syndrome. Random hexamers primed reverse transcription of about 0.45 to 1 ug RNA. MiXCR was run by TCRdb on the immunoSEQ multiplex PCR reads, yielding one entry per CDR3 protein. The repertoire includes some 260,000 distinct CDR3 sequences, more than 75% of them detected once, and approximately 0.11% sits in the top ten. Material for sequencing was CD8+ T cells from PBMCs. The source is a human donor with multiple sclerosis.

The chain links TRBV7-9 to TRBJ2-5; D uncertain. The CDR3 is made up of 14 amino acids. Germline CDR1 and CDR2: SEHNR and FQNEAQ (reference sequence). Trimming removed 0 bases from V and 1 base from J, with 6 bases in between. The CDR3 nucleotides read TGTGCCAGCAGCTTAGCACCGAGCCAAGAGACCCAGTACTTC. It specifies CASSLAPSQETQYF.

Only a few counts were recorded for this clonotype. The CDR3 DNA reads TGTGCCAGCAGCCAAGGTGGGGGGCCCTACGAGCAGTACTTC. This translates into CASSQGGGPYEQYF. V gene TRBV7-9 combines with J gene TRBJ2-7; possibly TRBD1 or TRBD2 for D (6 bases each). Germline lookup yields CDR1 SEHNR and CDR2 FQNEAQ (reference sequence). V shed 5 bases and J shed 2 bases, with 13 bases lying between them. The CDR3 contains 14 residues.

V gene TRBV11-2 combines with J gene TRBJ2-5, with 7 bases lining up with TRBD2. The CDR3 has 15 residues. V gave up 2 bases and J gave up 4 bases; unmatched junction bases: 7. CDR1 and CDR2 (germline): SGHAT, FQNNGV. The CDR3 nucleotides are TGTGCCAGCAGCTTAATTTTAATAGCGGGAGAGACCCAGTACTTC. It is translated as CASSLILIAGETQYF.

This clonotype appeared a few times. The V call is TRBV5-4, the J call TRBJ2-5; D possibly matches TRBD1 or TRBD2 (5 bases each). V lost 2 bases and J lost 3, with 14 bases in between. The germline gives CDR1 SGHNT, CDR2 YYREEE (reference sequence). This CDR3 comprises 15 residues. The chain's CDR3 is CASSFWDGEEETQYF. The CDR3, as DNA: TGTGCCAGCAGCTTCTGGGACGGTGAAGAAGAGACCCAGTACTTC.

The V and J genes are TRBV28 and TRBJ2-7; TRBD1 aligns across 9 bases. The V and J ends lost 4 bases and 2 bases, in that order; junction bases with no gene match: 12. Germline V gene lookup returns CDR1 MDHEN and CDR2 SYDVKM. The CDR3 consists of 17 residues. CDR3: CASSSAYRDRDTYEQYF. In DNA form, the CDR3 reads TGTGCCAGCAGTTCAGCGTACCGGGACAGGGACACCTACGAGCAGTACTTC.

This CDR3 reads CASRYISRARGVDTQYF. CDR3 sequence (DNA): TGTGCCAGCAGATACATCTCGCGGGCCAGGGGTGTGGATACGCAGTATTTT. The V call is TRBV21-1, the J call TRBJ2-3; the D call TRBD1 from the table was never checked on the DNA. TRBV21-1 is reported as a pseudogene. This CDR3 spans 17 amino acids.

This chain joins TRBV7-3 and TRBJ2-1; 9 bases are a match to TRBD2. This CDR3 region has 17 residues. The V gene's germline CDR1 is SGHTA and CDR2 FQGTGA. The V gene end was trimmed by 5 bases and the J gene end by 9 bases; junction bases not matched to a gene: 17. The CDR3 bases are TGTGCCAGCAGCCCGGGGGACCTGGGGCTAGCGGGAAGTGAGCAGTTCTTC. It yields the protein CASSPGDLGLAGSEQFF.

The chain joins TRBV19 to TRBJ1-1; 7 bases align to TRBD1. Per the germline V gene, CDR1 is LNHDA and CDR2 is SQIVND (reference sequence). V shed 5 bases, J shed 1 base, and the junction held 10 bases outside the gene matches. This CDR3 comprises 16 residues. The CDR3 nucleotides are TGTGCCAGTAGTCTCCGAGGGGGCGCCGGGAACACTGAAGCTTTCTTT. Translating it yields CASSLRGGAGNTEAFF.

The gene calls are TRBV4-1 and TRBJ2-1, with TRBD1 matching over 9 bases. This CDR3 has 15 residues. CDR1 and CDR2 from the germline V gene are MGHRA and YSYEKL. Trimming cost V 3 bases and J 13 bases; bases outside gene matches: 13. The CDR3 spells CASSQWGTGNQGQFF. CDR3 nucleotide sequence: TGCGCCAGCAGCCAGTGGGGGACAGGGAATCAGGGACAGTTCTTC.

This sequence joins TRBV29-1 and TRBJ2-3, with D possibly matching TRBD1 (5 bases). The germline CDR1 and CDR2 sequences are SQVTM and ANQGSEA. The ends were cut back, 7 bases at V and 0 bases at J, with 14 bases in the middle. The CDR3 is made up of 14 amino acids. DNA of the CDR3: TGCAGCGGCTCGACAGCTTCTAGCACAGATACGCAGTATTTT. Encoded protein: CSGSTASSTDTQYF.

The gene calls are TRBV28 and TRBJ1-4; 7 nucleotides line up with TRBD1. This CDR3 region has 15 residues. Germline lookup yields CDR1 MDHEN and CDR2 SYDVKM. Trimming removed 4 bases from V and 3 bases from J; junction bases left unmatched: 5. The DNA for the CDR3 is TGTGCCAGCAGTTCAGACAGGGAGGCTAATGAAAAACTGTTTTTT. Translated: CASSSDREANEKLFF.

The chain couples TRBV6-4 to TRBJ1-2; no reliable D call. The CDR3 consists of 13 residues. Trimming shortened V by 6 bases and J by 2 bases, and 10 bases separated the two germline ends. CDR1 is MRHNA, CDR2 SNTAGT, per germline. Here the CDR3 reads CASRAVRNYGYTF. The CDR3 DNA reads as TGTGCCAGCAGGGCCGTGAGGAACTATGGCTACACCTTC.

The chain carries TRBV4-1 and TRBJ2-7; 7 positions agree with TRBD1. The CDR3 length is 13 residues. Germline trimming cut 5 bases from V and 1 base from J; bases unmatched to any gene: 2. Per the germline V gene, CDR1 is MGHRA and CDR2 is YSYEKL. CDR3 nucleotides: TGCGCCAGCAGCAACAGGGGTTCCTACGAGCAGTACTTC. This encodes CASSNRGSYEQYF.

The J gene is TRBJ2-7, the V gene TRBV7-9, with 12 bases matching TRBD1. In germline, CDR1 is SEHNR, CDR2 FQNEAQ (reference sequence). CDR3 length: 14 amino acids. J gave up 5 bases and V 5 bases, and 4 bases lay outside the gene matches. Written as DNA, the CDR3 is TGTGCCAGCAGCGTGGGACAGGGGGCCCACGAGCAGTACTTC. It specifies CASSVGQGAHEQYF.

The CDR3, as DNA: TGTGCCAGCAGCCAACACAGCGAGCAGTACTTC. Its protein is CASSQHSEQYF. The chain is built from TRBV3-1 and TRBJ2-7; D gene ambiguous. Trimming cost V 2 bases and J 6 bases, with 5 bases left between them. Germline V gives CDR1 LGHDT, CDR2 YNNKEL (reference sequence). The CDR3 totals 11 residues.

The chain recombines TRBV28 with TRBJ2-7; tentatively, D is TRBD1 or TRBD2 (5 bases each). V lost 8 bases and J lost 6, with 17 bases in between. Germline-derived CDR1 and CDR2 are MDHEN and SYDVKM. This CDR3 has 13 residues. The CDR3 loop is CASVRHRGREQYF. CDR3 nucleotide sequence: TGTGCCAGCGTGAGACACCGGGGACGCGAGCAGTACTTC.

This rearrangement joins TRBV12-3 or TRBV12-4 to TRBJ2-7; 8 bases map to TRBD2. This CDR3 contains 14 residues. J lost 6 bases, V lost 10 bases, and 14 bases had no gene match. CDR3 region: CATTYGGGTSEQYF. The DNA of the CDR3 is TGTGCCACCACATACGGGGGGGGGACATCCGAGCAGTACTTC.

The chain is built from TRBV5-5 and TRBJ1-1, with D possibly matching TRBD1 (6 bases). Between the trimmed V and J ends, which lost 0 bases and 5 bases, there was a span of 14 bases. The length of the CDR3 is 15 residues. Germline lookup yields CDR1 SGHKS and CDR2 YYEKEE (reference sequence). The CDR3 protein is CASSLVERGVTEAFF. The CDR3 DNA reads TGTGCCAGCAGCTTGGTTGAGAGGGGGGTTACTGAAGCTTTCTTT.

V and J are TRBV20-1 and TRBJ2-7, with D maybe TRBD1 (6 bases). Germline assignment: CDR1 DFQATT and CDR2 SNEGSKA (reference sequence). Trimming took off 0 bases at V and 2 bases at J, with 14 bases between the two ends. The CDR3 length is 15 residues. The CDR3 reads CSARDYRATTYEQYF. The CDR3, as DNA: TGCAGTGCTAGAGATTACAGGGCGACGACCTACGAGCAGTACTTC.

The rearrangement joins TRBV11-2 to TRBJ2-6, with D perhaps TRBD1 or TRBD2 (5 bases each). CDR3 length equals 21 residues. Germline V gene lookup returns CDR1 SGHAT and CDR2 FQNNGV. The V end lost 5 bases, the J end lost 0 bases, and 26 bases lay between the germline ends. The CDR3 is CASSPLPGTVSTRSGANVLTF. The DNA of the CDR3 is TGTGCCAGCAGCCCCCTCCCCGGGACGGTATCCACTCGCTCTGGGGCCAACGTCCTGACTTTC.

The gene calls are TRBV28 and TRBJ2-3, with 10 bases fitting TRBD2. J lost 2 bases, V lost 5 bases, and 10 bases had no gene match. In germline, CDR1 is MDHEN, CDR2 SYDVKM. The CDR3 totals 17 residues. The CDR3 nucleotides are TGTGCCAGCAGTCATTCCCTAGGACTAGCGGACACAGATACGCAGTATTTT. Translating it yields CASSHSLGLADTDTQYF.

The chain joins TRBV11-2 to TRBJ2-5, with 8 bases lining up with TRBD2. The V and J ends lost 8 bases and 2 bases, in that order; junction bases with no gene match: 7. Germline V lookup: CDR1 SGHAT, CDR2 FQNNGV. CDR3 length equals 14 residues. DNA for the CDR3: TGTGCCAGCGCCACTTTAGCGGGACAAGAGACCCAGTACTTC. Amino acids: CASATLAGQETQYF.

This clonotype came up once. The junction does not match germline at one end; this may be a read error. The rearrangement uses TRBV19 and TRBJ1-2; D gene unclear. The CDR3 consists of 13 residues. Germline V gene lookup returns CDR1 LNHDA and CDR2 SQIVND (reference sequence). The CDR3 protein is CASSTLGEPGYTF. The CDR3 DNA reads as TGTGCCAGCAGTACCCTTGGGGAGCCTGGCTACACCTTC.

This sequence joins TRBV2 and TRBJ2-2; D remains ambiguous. The ends were cut back, 6 bases at V and 8 bases at J, with 19 bases in the middle. CDR1 and CDR2 (germline): SNHLY, FYNNEI. This CDR3 is built from 15 residues. CDR3 coding DNA: TGTGCCAGCAGCGATTCGACACCTCCTCGAGGGGAGCTGTTTTTT. Protein product: CASSDSTPPRGELFF.

This chain uses TRBV28 with TRBJ2-1; the match to TRBD2 covers 11 bases. Germline V gives CDR1 MDHEN, CDR2 SYDVKM. J was trimmed by 5 bases and V by 7 bases; bases with no gene match: 7. CDR3 length: 15 residues. The CDR3 is CASTGLAVMHNEQFF. The CDR3 coding sequence is TGTGCCAGCACGGGACTAGCGGTGATGCACAATGAGCAGTTCTTC.

This clonotype was seen once. J is TRBJ1-5 and V is TRBV27; the D is unclear. The CDR3 loop spans 14 amino acids. Germline V lookup: CDR1 MNHEY, CDR2 SMNVEV (reference sequence). V lost 4 bases and J 0 bases, leaving 7 bases between the germline ends. In DNA form, the CDR3 reads TGTGCCAGCAGTTCGCTGAATAGCAATCAGCCCCAGCATTTT. Encoded protein: CASSSLNSNQPQHF.

The rearrangement links TRBV18 to TRBJ2-5, with 7 bases lining up with TRBD2. The CDR3 sequence is 17 residues long. V shed 0 bases, J shed 5 bases, and the junction held 12 bases outside the gene matches. CDR1 is KGHSH and CDR2 is LQKENI in the germline V gene. This chain's CDR3 is CASSPPAGGGAGETQYF. CDR3 in DNA: TGTGCCAGCTCACCACCCGCCGGCGGGGGAGCAGGGGAGACCCAGTACTTC. Looking up the rest from reference TRBV18 and TRBJ2-5 gives the full variable domain: NAGVMQNPRHLVRRRGQEARLRCSPMKGHSHVYWYRQLPEEGLKFMVYLQKENIIDESGMPKERFSAEFPKEGPSILRIQQVVRGDSAAYFCASSPPAGGGAGETQYFGPGTRLLVL.

This clonotype has a handful of counts. V usage is TRBV6-5 and J usage is TRBJ2-7; TRBD2 is a possible D gene (5 bases). This CDR3 is 10 amino acids long. CDR1 and CDR2 from the germline V gene are MNHEY and SVGAGI. V was clipped by 8 bases and J by 3 bases, with 5 bases between them. This CDR3 reads CASRDYEQYF. As DNA, the CDR3 is TGTGCCAGCCGGGACTACGAGCAGTACTTC.

V gene TRBV29-1 combines with J gene TRBJ2-7; TRBD2 might be the D (6 bases). V gave up 0 bases and J gave up 6 bases, with 18 bases separating them. The CDR3 is 15 amino acids. Germline CDR1 and CDR2: SQVTM and ANQGSEA. In DNA form, the CDR3 reads TGCAGCGTTGAAGATCTGGACGGGAGCCGGCGCGAGCAGTACTTC. Translating gives CSVEDLDGSRREQYF.

This chain joins TRBV28 and TRBJ2-2; 11 bases fit TRBD1. Germline CDR1 and CDR2: MDHEN and SYDVKM. This CDR3 has 15 residues. V was pared by 6 bases and J by 6 bases, with 6 bases of the junction left unmatched. In nucleotides, the CDR3 is TGTGCCAGCAGGGGACAGGGGGATATCCCCGGGGAGCTGTTTTTT. Amino acids: CASRGQGDIPGELFF.